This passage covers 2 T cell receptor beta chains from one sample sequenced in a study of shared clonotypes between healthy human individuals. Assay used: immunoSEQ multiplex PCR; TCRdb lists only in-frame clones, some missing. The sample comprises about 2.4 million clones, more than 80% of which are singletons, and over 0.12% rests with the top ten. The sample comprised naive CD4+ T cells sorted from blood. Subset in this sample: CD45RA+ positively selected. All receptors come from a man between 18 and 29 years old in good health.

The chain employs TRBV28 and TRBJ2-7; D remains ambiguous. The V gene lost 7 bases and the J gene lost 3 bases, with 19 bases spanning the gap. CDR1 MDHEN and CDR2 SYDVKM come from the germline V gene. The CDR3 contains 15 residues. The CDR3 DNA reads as TGTGCCAGCATATCCGCCGGATTAGAAATCTACGAGCAGTACTTC. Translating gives CASISAGLEIYEQYF.

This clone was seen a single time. CDR3 DNA sequence: TGTGCCAGCAGCCCAACGGACGGCCTAGGTGGCTACACCTTC. It is translated as CASSPTDGLGGYTF. The V and J genes are TRBV11-1 and TRBJ1-2; no reliable D call. This CDR3 has 14 residues. V dropped 5 bases and J dropped 7 bases, with 17 bases sitting between them. CDR1 is SGHAT and CDR2 is FQDESV in the germline V gene (reference sequence).